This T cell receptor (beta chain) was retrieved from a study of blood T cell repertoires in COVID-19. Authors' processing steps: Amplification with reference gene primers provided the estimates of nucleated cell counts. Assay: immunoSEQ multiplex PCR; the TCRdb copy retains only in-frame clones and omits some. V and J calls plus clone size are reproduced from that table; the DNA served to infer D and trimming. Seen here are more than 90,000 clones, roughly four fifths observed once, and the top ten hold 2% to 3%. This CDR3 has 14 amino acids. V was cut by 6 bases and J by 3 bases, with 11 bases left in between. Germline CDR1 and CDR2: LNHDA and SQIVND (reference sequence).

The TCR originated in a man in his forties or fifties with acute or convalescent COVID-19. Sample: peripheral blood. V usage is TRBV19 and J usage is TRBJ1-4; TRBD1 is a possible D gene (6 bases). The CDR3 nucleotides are TGTGCCAGTAGGATACAGGGATCTAATGAAAAACTGTTTTTT. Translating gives CASRIQGSNEKLFF. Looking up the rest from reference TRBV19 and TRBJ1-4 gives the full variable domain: DGGITQSPKYLFRKEGQNVTLSCEQNLNHDAMYWYRQDPGQGLRLIYYSQIVNDFQKGDIAEGYSVSREKKESFPLTVTSAQKNPTAFYLCASRIQGSNEKLFFGSGTQLSVL.